This record covers a single TCR beta chain. The antigen remains undetermined. The method was immunoSEQ multiplex PCR; TCRdb's version includes in-frame clones alone and lacks a portion of them. Among around 130,000 clones listed, about 90% were seen once. The record originates from a study of T cell responses to AZD1222 COVID-19 vaccine. Study-wide results and caveats: Targeting of unmutated variant regions was reportedly seen in nearly half of spike-specific TCRs. With dominance at 160-218 and 743-854, vaccine-associated CD4 TCRs spanned spike. Among those given AZD1222, only five or six were seropositive at baseline.

The CDR3 spans 14 residues. Trimming removed 6 bases from V and 2 bases from J, with 13 bases in between. Germline V gene sequence: CDR1 SGDLS, CDR2 YYNGEE. The V and J genes are TRBV9 and TRBJ2-3; possible D gene TRBD2, 5 bases. This receptor was obtained from an adult who received the MenACWY meningococcal vaccine as a control. The sample consisted of peripheral blood, taken 28 days after the second dose of the MenACWY control vaccine. CDR3 coding DNA: TGTGCCAGCACACGCCGGGAAATCACAGATACGCAGTATTTT. Translating it yields CASTRREITDTQYF.